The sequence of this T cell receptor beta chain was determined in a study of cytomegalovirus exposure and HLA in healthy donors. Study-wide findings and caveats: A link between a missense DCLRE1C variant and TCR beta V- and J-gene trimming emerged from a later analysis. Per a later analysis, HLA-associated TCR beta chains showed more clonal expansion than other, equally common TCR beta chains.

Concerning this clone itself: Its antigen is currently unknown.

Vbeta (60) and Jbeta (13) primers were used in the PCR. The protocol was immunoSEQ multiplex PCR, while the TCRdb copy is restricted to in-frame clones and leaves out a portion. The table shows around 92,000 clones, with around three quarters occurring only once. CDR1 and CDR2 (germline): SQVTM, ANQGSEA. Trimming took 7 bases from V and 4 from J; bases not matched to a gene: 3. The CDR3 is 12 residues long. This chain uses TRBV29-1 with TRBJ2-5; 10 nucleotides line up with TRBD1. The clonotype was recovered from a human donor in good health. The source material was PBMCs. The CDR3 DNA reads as TGCAGCGCCGACAGGGGGCGAGAGACCCAGTACTTC. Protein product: CSADRGRETQYF.